This T cell receptor beta chain was sequenced in a study of shared clonotypes between healthy human individuals. Study conclusions and caveats: It was the few donors that limited the genetic and exposure-history diversity represented.

At the deep level, the assay was run. The method was immunoSEQ multiplex PCR; TCRdb's version includes in-frame clones alone and lacks a portion of them. Of 630,000 or so clones in the sample, 98% were seen once. CD45RO-negative, CCR7-positively selected cells formed the naive CD8 fraction, excluding terminally differentiated effector memory CD45RA+ cells. Notes on this clone: The antigen is unknown. An end of the junction differs from the germline gene, which may be a read error.

The CDR3 contains 13 residues. Germline CDR1 reads SSHAT; CDR2 reads FNYEAQ (reference sequence). The V gene is TRBV7-7, the J gene TRBJ2-4; 8 bases are a match to TRBD2. The source is a man in his thirties or forties in good health. The sequenced sample consisted of naive CD8+ T cells sorted from blood. Here the CDR3 reads CASSLGLGGFQYF. CDR3 nucleotides: TGTGCTAGCAGCTTGGGACTAGGAGGATTTCAGTACTTC.